This TCR beta chain came from a study of Tregs in tolerant kidney transplant recipients. Whole-study findings and limits: No direct test of biological reproducibility was done here. Findings come from small patient numbers and require larger validation.

The CDR3 spans 16 residues. Per the germline V gene, CDR1 is MGHRA and CDR2 is YSYEKL. Trimming took 4 bases from V and 1 from J; bases not matched to a gene: 7. Note on this clone: The antigen remains undetermined.

Unstimulated Tregs (CD4+CD25+CD127-) and CD4+CD25- non-Tregs were sorted from PBMCs. TCRdb keeps only in-frame clones here, not all; method: immunoSEQ multiplex PCR. Of some 110,000 clones listed, around nine tenths are singletons. The receptor was isolated from a human donor in good health. Sequencing was performed on CD4+ T cells from blood. The chain carries TRBV4-1 and TRBJ2-7; TRBD2 agrees at 10 bases. CDR3 region: CASSRDSGGGSYEQYF. Written as DNA, the CDR3 is TGCGCCAGCAGCCGTGACAGCGGGGGGGGTTCCTACGAGCAGTACTTC.